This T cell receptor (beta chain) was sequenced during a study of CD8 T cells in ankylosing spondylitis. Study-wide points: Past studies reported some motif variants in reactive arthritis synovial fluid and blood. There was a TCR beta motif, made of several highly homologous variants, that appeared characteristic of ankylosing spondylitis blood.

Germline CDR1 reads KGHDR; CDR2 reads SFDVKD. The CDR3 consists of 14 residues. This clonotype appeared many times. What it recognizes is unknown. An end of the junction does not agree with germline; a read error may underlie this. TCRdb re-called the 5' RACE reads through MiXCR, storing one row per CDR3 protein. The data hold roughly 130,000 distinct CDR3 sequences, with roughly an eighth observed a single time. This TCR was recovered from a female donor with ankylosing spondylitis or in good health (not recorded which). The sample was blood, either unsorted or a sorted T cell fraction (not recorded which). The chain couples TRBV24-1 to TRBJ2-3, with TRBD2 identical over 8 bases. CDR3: CAISSGMGTDTQYF. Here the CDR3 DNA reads TGTGCCATCAGTAGCGGGATGGGCACAGATACGCAGTATTTT.